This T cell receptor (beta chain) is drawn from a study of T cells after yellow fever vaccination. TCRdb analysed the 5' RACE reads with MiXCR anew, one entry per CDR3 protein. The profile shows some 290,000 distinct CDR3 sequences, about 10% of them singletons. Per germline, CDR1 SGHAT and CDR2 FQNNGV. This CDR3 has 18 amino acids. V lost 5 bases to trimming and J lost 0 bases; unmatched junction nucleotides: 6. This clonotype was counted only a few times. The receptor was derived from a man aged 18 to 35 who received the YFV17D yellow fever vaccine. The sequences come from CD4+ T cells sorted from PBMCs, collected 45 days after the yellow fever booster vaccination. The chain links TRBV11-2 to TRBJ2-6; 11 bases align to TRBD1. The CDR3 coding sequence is TGTGCCAGCAGCCCGAGGACAGGGGGCCGCTCTGGGGCCAACGTCCTGACTTTC. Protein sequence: CASSPRTGGRSGANVLTF.